These 5 T cell receptor beta chains were all obtained from the same sample, sequenced in a study of cytomegalovirus exposure and HLA in healthy donors. PCR involved 60 Vbeta and 13 Jbeta primers. Libraries were prepared by immunoSEQ multiplex PCR; TCRdb keeps only in-frame clonotypes and omits some of them. The sample shows approximately 90,000 clones, roughly 85% of them seen only once. The sequenced sample was PBMCs. Receptor source: a man aged 35-49 years in good health and CMV-seropositive.

This chain links TRBV9 with TRBJ2-3; maybe TRBD1 (5 bases). The CDR3 has 14 amino acids. Trimming removed 0 bases from V and 9 bases from J, with 14 bases in between. Germline V gene lookup returns CDR1 SGDLS and CDR2 YYNGEE. CDR3 DNA: TGTGCCAGCAGCGTAGGTCGGACACAAGGAACGCAGTATTTT. This sequence encodes CASSVGRTQGTQYF.

The rearrangement joins TRBV18 to TRBJ2-1; D perhaps matches TRBD2 (6 bases). This CDR3 region has 15 residues. Germline V gives CDR1 KGHSH, CDR2 LQKENI. Trimming shortened V by 5 bases and J by 2 bases, and 13 bases separated the two germline ends. CDR3 residues: CASSSLTGAYNEQFF. The DNA for the CDR3 is TGTGCCAGCTCATCCTTAACGGGGGCCTACAATGAGCAGTTCTTC.

This clone showed up just a few times. The chain carries TRBV11-3 and TRBJ2-5; 15 bases fit TRBD2. This CDR3 region has 17 residues. With V trimmed by 5 bases and J by 2 bases, 6 bases remained unmatched. The V gene's germline CDR1 is SGHNT and CDR2 YENEEA. The CDR3 region is CASSPGLAGGIQETQYF. CDR3 nucleotide sequence: TGTGCCAGCAGCCCCGGACTAGCGGGGGGGATTCAAGAGACCCAGTACTTC. The whole variable domain, remainder taken from reference TRBV11-3 and TRBJ2-5, is EAGVVQSPRYKIIEKKQPVAFWCNPISGHNTLYWYLQNLGQGPELLIRYENEEAVDDSQLPKDRFSAERLKGVDSTLKIQPAELGDSAVYLCASSPGLAGGIQETQYFGPGTRLLVL.

The chain is built from TRBV9 and TRBJ2-7; 8 bases match TRBD2. Germline CDR1 is SGDLS and CDR2 is YYNGEE. J gave up 2 bases and V 4 bases, and 5 bases lay outside the gene matches. This CDR3 is built from 14 residues. CDR3 region: CASSFAAGAYEQYF. The CDR3, as DNA: TGTGCCAGCAGCTTCGCAGCGGGAGCCTACGAGCAGTACTTC.

The chain couples TRBV5-6 to TRBJ2-4; possible D gene TRBD1, 5 bases. The CDR3 contains 14 residues. CDR1 SGHDT and CDR2 YYEEEE come from the germline V gene. With 1 base removed from V and 8 bases from J, the gap between germline ends came to 13 bases. The CDR3 DNA reads TGTGCCAGCAGCTTGAGGGGCCTCTTGGACATTCAGTACTTC. Translation: CASSLRGLLDIQYF.